This entry features one T cell receptor beta chain sequence. This entry belongs to a study of technical replicates of blood from several donors. The CDR3 sequence is 18 residues long. Germline-derived CDR1 and CDR2 are LGHNA and YNFKEQ. The junction had 7 bases not matched to a gene; V was cut back by 0 bases and J by 0 bases. Some clones are missing from TCRdb's copy, which holds only in-frame ones; the method was immunoSEQ multiplex PCR. Among tens of thousands of clones listed, about 91% were seen once. This chain connects TRBV4-2 to TRBJ2-5; 10 bases align to TRBD1. The material sequenced was T cells isolated from PBMCs. This clonotype was sampled from a human donor in good health. This chain's CDR3 is CASSQDPRTGGYQETQYF. CDR3 coding DNA: TGTGCCAGCAGCCAAGATCCCCGGACAGGGGGGTACCAAGAGACCCAGTACTTC.